This TCR beta chain was retrieved from a study of Ad26.COV2.S vaccination and SARS-CoV-2 variants. Whole-study context: Enrolled in COV1001, the donor was in the Ad26.COV2.S trial arm, which received the vaccine.

As for this clone: Its specificity is unknown. An end of the junction differs from the germline gene, which may be a read error.

Sequencing used immunoSEQ multiplex PCR; TCRdb keeps in-frame clones, though not all of them. The sample has some 390,000 clones; about nine tenths are singletons. Whole-study findings and limits: From the TCR breadth and depth analyses, total T cell responses may have been underestimated.

The CDR3 is 13 residues long. The V gene's germline CDR1 is SNHLY and CDR2 FYNNEI. Documented treatment: around 19 received Ad26.COV2.S at low or high dose, single or two shots; 5 received placebo; per-sample allocation not given. Following the first vaccine or placebo injection, samples were taken on day 63. In Boston, the donor was an adult between 18-55 years of age. Wuhan-strain SARS-CoV-2 spike was expressed by the Ad26 vector that made up the vaccine. J is TRBJ2-5 and V is TRBV2, with TRBD1 as a possible D gene (5 bases). This receptor was obtained from a person between 18 and 59 years old who received the Ad26.COV2.S COVID-19 vaccine or a placebo. The sequencing used peripheral blood, collected in a trial of Ad26.COV2.S vaccine versus placebo. CDR3 bases: TGTGCCAGCAGCGCAGGGTCCCAAGGGACCCAGTACTTC. It specifies CASSAGSQGTQYF.